These 10 T cell receptor beta chains were all obtained from the same sample, sequenced in a study of T cell repertoires in cytomegalovirus infection. For these TCRs, the target antigens are not known. TCRdb re-analysed the reads in MiXCR, keeping a single row per CDR3 protein. This sample has roughly 990,000 distinct CDR3 sequences, with 25% to 40% found just once. This material consisted of cultured CD8+ T cells from PBMCs, taken from culture after CMV antigen stimulation. All receptors derive from a human donor in good health (CMV status not recorded). Some clones in this sample may be carry-over from other donors' samples.

The chain uses TRBV19 and TRBJ1-1; the D gene is possibly TRBD1 (6 bases). V lost 7 bases to trimming and J lost 5 bases, with 14 bases between them. This CDR3 has 13 amino acids. Germline V gene data show CDR1 as LNHDA and CDR2 as SQIVND (reference sequence). CDR3 region: CASMLGGTTEAFF. The CDR3 nucleotides are TGTGCCAGTATGCTGGGGGGCACGACTGAAGCTTTCTTT.

This sequence joins TRBV7-2 and TRBJ1-1; maybe TRBD1 (6 bases). This CDR3 is built from 16 residues. V shed 1 base and J shed 2 bases, with 14 bases lying between them. Germline V gene data show CDR1 as SGHTA and CDR2 as FQGNSA. In DNA, the CDR3 is TGTGCCAGCAGCTTAGGGACAGCAGGTCCTAACACTGAAGCTTTCTTT. It is translated as CASSLGTAGPNTEAFF.

The gene calls are TRBV7-9 and TRBJ2-2; no clear D gene. The CDR3 has 15 residues. The V end lost 0 bases, the J end lost 3 bases, and 8 bases lay between the germline ends. Germline assignment: CDR1 SEHNR and CDR2 FQNEAQ (reference sequence). The chain's CDR3 is CASSLAVVYTGELFF. The CDR3 DNA is TGTGCCAGCAGCTTAGCGGTAGTATACACCGGGGAGCTGTTTTTT.

There are a few counts of this clonotype. The chain couples TRBV5-6 to TRBJ2-1; a possible D gene is TRBD1 (8 bases). V was trimmed by 4 bases and J by 4 bases, leaving 15 bases between them. Germline V lookup: CDR1 SGHDT, CDR2 YYEEEE. This CDR3 is 15 amino acids long. The CDR3 DNA is TGTGCCAGCAGCGGGCGGGGGACAGGTTACAATGAGCAGTTCTTC. It yields the protein CASSGRGTGYNEQFF.

The J gene is TRBJ2-4, the V gene TRBV28, with a tentative D call TRBD2 (5 bases). Looked up from germline, CDR1 is MDHEN and CDR2 is SYDVKM. The V end lost 3 bases, the J end lost 0 bases, and 21 bases lay between the germline ends. The CDR3 length is 19 residues. The CDR3 nucleotides are TGTGCCAGCAGTTTTCGGGATCGGAACAAGATTCTAGCCAAAAACATTCAGTACTTC. Protein: CASSFRDRNKILAKNIQYF.

This clonotype has only a few counts. The chain joins TRBV7-6 to TRBJ2-2; 9 bases match TRBD1. This CDR3 contains 16 residues. The V and J ends lost 1 base and 6 bases, in that order; junction bases with no gene match: 6. Germline V gives CDR1 SGHVS, CDR2 FNYEAQ. The CDR3 coding sequence is TGTGCCAGCAGCTTAGACGGGACAGGGTTGTCCGGGGAGCTGTTTTTT. Translated: CASSLDGTGLSGELFF.

This clonotype was counted a few times. The V call is TRBV28, the J call TRBJ2-6, with D unresolved. V lost 1 base, J lost 2 bases, and 9 bases lay in between. In germline, CDR1 is MDHEN, CDR2 SYDVKM. The CDR3 sequence is 16 residues long. The CDR3 sequence is CASSLLGHAGANVLTF. The CDR3 DNA is TGTGCCAGCAGTTTATTAGGCCACGCTGGGGCCAACGTCCTGACTTTC.

The V gene is TRBV12-5, the J gene TRBJ2-1; 11 positions agree with TRBD1. CDR1 and CDR2 from the germline V gene are LGHNT and FRNRAP. V dropped 0 bases and J dropped 8; count of bases not matched to a gene: 6. The CDR3 is 16 amino acids. The DNA for the CDR3 is TGTGCTAGTGGTTTGGTCCGGGACAGGGGGTATGATGAGCAGTTCTTC. Amino acid sequence: CASGLVRDRGYDEQFF.

The chain couples TRBV29-1 to TRBJ2-5; no clear D. Trimming took off 4 bases at V and 5 bases at J, with 11 bases between the two ends. In germline, CDR1 is SQVTM, CDR2 ANQGSEA. The CDR3 is 12 residues long. The CDR3 DNA follows: TGCAGCGTTGTAGTTTCGGCGGAGACCCAGTACTTC. It is translated as CSVVVSAETQYF.

CDR3 bases: TGTGCCACCAGCAGCGGCAGGAGTAATGAAAAACTGTTTTTT. It translates to CATSSGRSNEKLFF. This sequence joins TRBV15 and TRBJ1-4, with no clear D. This CDR3 region has 14 residues. Trimming stripped 3 bases from V and 4 bases from J, with 9 bases between. Germline values: CDR1 LNHNV, CDR2 YYDKDF (reference sequence).